This entry features one T cell receptor (beta chain) sequence. Its cognate antigen is unknown. Across several immunoSEQ plates, the genomic DNA of each subset was split evenly. The repertoire was sequenced with immunoSEQ multiplex PCR; TCRdb's copy has only in-frame clones and lacks some. The data show about 330,000 clones, around 67% seen once. The V gene lost 2 bases and the J gene lost 5 bases, with 7 bases spanning the gap. This CDR3 comprises 13 residues. Germline-derived CDR1 and CDR2 are SGHVS and FQNEAQ. The record originates from a study of shared clonotypes between healthy human individuals. The overall study: Each donor's CD8 memory used one plate, CD8 naive two, each CD4 subset three.

General study results and limits: The sharing of around 5% of naive CD4 clonotypes was seen across a handful of donors. Though the depth was large, rarefaction showed that sorted-subset sequencing was incomplete.

The sequence came from a young man in good health. V usage is TRBV7-8 and J usage is TRBJ2-1; D remains ambiguous. Specimen: memory CD4+ T cells sorted from blood. Subset indicated: CD45RA-negative fraction. The CDR3 DNA reads as TGTGCCAGCAGCTTAAACGCGGACAATGAGCAGTTCTTC. This codes for CASSLNADNEQFF.